This T cell receptor (beta chain) stems from a study of T cell responses to AZD1222 COVID-19 vaccine. The table came from immunoSEQ multiplex PCR; TCRdb's copy has only in-frame clones and leaves some out. Among around 150,000 clones listed, about 91% were seen once. The CDR3 loop spans 15 amino acids. CDR1 SGHVS and CDR2 FQNEAQ come from the germline V gene. V gave up 0 bases and J gave up 3 bases; unmatched junction bases: 2. The sequence was collected from an adult in good health. The source was peripheral blood, collected on day 0 of MenACWY control vaccination. The V gene is TRBV7-8, the J gene TRBJ1-5; TRBD1 matches 7 bases. The CDR3 bases are TGTGCCAGCAGCTTAGCAGGGGGCCTCAATCAGCCCCAGCATTTT. The encoded protein is CASSLAGGLNQPQHF.